This section outlines one T cell receptor (beta chain) sequence together with its context. Its matching antigen is unknown. Libraries were prepared by immunoSEQ multiplex PCR; TCRdb keeps only in-frame clonotypes and omits some of them. The table records tens of thousands of clones, roughly 88% of them present only once. The sample originates from a study of OX40 agonist ivuxolimab in advanced cancers. Study observations and caveats: Among the nonresponders, some also had low normalized T-cell clonal expansion. In general, CD8+ T cells held more expanded clones than CD4+ did, on average.

Sequenced here: CD4+ or CD8+ T cells sorted from blood, sampled in a trial of the OX40 agonist ivuxolimab. The receptor's source is an adult with an advanced solid tumor such as melanoma, head and neck, liver or kidney cancer.

As DNA, the CDR3 is TGTGCCTGGAGTATTACCGGGACGAACACTGAAGCTTTCTTT. Amino acids: CAWSITGTNTEAFF. The chain links TRBV30 to TRBJ1-1, with D perhaps TRBD1 (5 bases). The CDR3 covers 14 residues. Looked up from germline, CDR1 is GTSNPN and CDR2 is SVGIG (reference sequence). V lost 2 bases and J lost 1, with 11 bases in between. The full variable domain, completed using reference TRBV30 and TRBJ1-1, is SQTIHQWPATLVQPVGSPLSLECTVEGTSNPNLYWYRQAAGRGLQLLFYSVGIGQISSEVPQNLSASRPQDRQFILSSKKLLLSDSGFYLCAWSITGTNTEAFFGQGTRLTVV.